This TCR beta chain was found in a study of high-grade serous ovarian cancer treatment subgroups (dated by TCRdb to the early 2020s). Regarding the complete study: On average, sequencing produced about 15,000 reads and about 7,600 unique TCR beta rearrangements for each sample. TCR beta repertoires were profiled in patients with high-grade serous ovarian cancer who were grouped, under a laparoscopic triage algorithm, by complete gross resection or by neoadjuvant chemotherapy response. The 30-patient cohort included about ten patients with no residual disease after primary surgery (R0), about ten excellent NACT responders, and about ten poor NACT responders. One primary tumor sample and two metastatic tumor samples were collected from each patient, for a total of approximately 98 samples. Summary of the overall study and its limitations: TCR clonal relatedness was found to be positively correlated with neoantigen level and, by trend, with copy number variation and mutation load derived from whole-genome sequencing. The TCR repertoire analyses centered on CDR3, leaving CDR1 and CDR2 unanalyzed. Repertoire similarity between tumors of the same patient ranged about 0.11 to 0.79, whereas almost no similarity was seen between different patients. Because bulk tumor TCR sequencing provided no spatial information, insight into HGSC tumor complexity and diversity was limited.

High-throughput TCR profiling via ImmunoSEQ was performed on the 80 to 100 tumor samples. Per the source publication's procedure: To measure repertoire diversity, the metrics used were richness (unique productive sequences), clonality, evenness and relatedness, and the Bhattacharyya coefficient was used to assess similarity between samples. A sensitivity analysis excluded TCRs with fewer than two reads and gave consistent conclusions. TCRdb stores this immuneACCESS table with in-frame sequences only. Part of the clones is absent; in the studies checked, under half of the shortfall reflects unresolved V genes, and no reason is known for the rest. V, J and clone size are those of that table, while D and trimming were read from the DNA. The sample profile shows some 28,000 clones; around 80% of them were found once. In total, the top ten clones hold approximately 2.1% of the sample. For this clone: Its antigen is currently not known. The junction differs from germline at one of its ends, possibly a read error.

Tumor samples were obtained before definitive surgery or chemotherapy. Genomic DNA was extracted by the MD Anderson Biospecimen Extraction Resource, and TCR sequencing was done by the MD Anderson Cancer Genomics Laboratory. CDR1 MGHDK and CDR2 SYGVNS are derived from the germline V gene. Spanning cysteine to phenylalanine, the CDR3 consists of 16 amino acids. Kept here is only the CDR3 DNA, which spans 48 bases and is read in frame from base 1. The sequence links TRBV25-1 to TRBJ2-7, with TRBD2 matching 8 junction bases. The clonotype originates from a human donor with high-grade serous ovarian cancer. Sample: tumor tissue. The DNA is TGTGCCACCAGTCCCAACACCGGGACTAGATATTACGAGCAGTACTTC. It is translated as CATSPNTGTRYYEQYF.